This T cell receptor beta chain was documented in a study of graft-versus-host responses after intestinal transplantation. At the level of the study: Transplant recipients had multivisceral, liver-intestinal, or isolated intestinal grafts.

With respect to this clone: Its target is unknown.

Repertoires were generated with immunoSEQ multiplex PCR, while TCRdb's copy carries only in-frame clones and drops some. The sample has tens of thousands of clones, approximately 87% seen once. This specimen consisted of unstimulated CD4+ T cells sorted from spleen or lymph node cells, obtained before transplant. The TCR sequence derives from a human donor who was the organ donor for an intestinal transplant.

In DNA, the CDR3 is TGTGCCAGTAGCCGACAGGCTCGAGAATCCTATGGCTACACCTTC. As protein: CASSRQARESYGYTF. V usage is TRBV19 and J usage is TRBJ1-2; D is possibly TRBD1 (6 bases). V was shortened by 6 bases and J by 4 bases, with 18 bases between the two germline ends. The CDR3 has 15 amino acids. Germline-derived CDR1 and CDR2 are LNHDA and SQIVND (reference sequence).